These T cell receptor beta chains were read from a single sample in a study of OX40 agonist ivuxolimab in advanced cancers. Method: immunoSEQ multiplex PCR; TCRdb's copy keeps in-frame clones and lacks some. The sample shows fewer than 90,000 clones, roughly 91% of them seen only once. The starting material was CD4+ or CD8+ T cells sorted from blood, obtained in a trial of the OX40 agonist ivuxolimab. All receptors derive from an adult with an advanced solid tumor such as melanoma, head and neck, liver or kidney cancer. The CDR3 runs from the conserved cysteine through the conserved F or W. A D gene is named only where the DNA matches it firmly. Clone sizes are given selectively: once, few, many, or a class where the clone is expanded.

J gene: TRBJ2-3; V gene: TRBV5-1; D gene: -; clone size: -; CDR3 protein: CASSLEGYRPYTDTQYF; CDR3 DNA: TGCGCCAGCAGCTTGGAAGGGTACAGGCCATACACAGATACGCAGTATTTT
J gene: TRBJ2-2; V gene: TRBV5-5; D gene: TRBD1; clone size: few; CDR3 protein: CASSWGQVDTGELFF; CDR3 DNA: TGTGCCAGCAGCTGGGGACAGGTCGACACCGGGGAGCTGTTTTTT
J gene: TRBJ1-5; V gene: TRBV19; D gene: TRBD1; clone size: -; CDR3 protein: CASSWTGAGNQPQHF; CDR3 DNA: TGTGCCAGTAGTTGGACAGGGGCGGGCAATCAGCCCCAGCATTTT
J gene: TRBJ1-3; V gene: TRBV7-2; D gene: -; clone size: -; CDR3 protein: CASSTRTSGNTIYF; CDR3 DNA: TGTGCCAGCAGCACACGGACCTCTGGAAACACCATATATTTT
J gene: TRBJ2-1; V gene: TRBV5-1; D gene: TRBD1; clone size: -; CDR3 protein: CASSWDSYNEQFF; CDR3 DNA: TGCGCCAGCAGCTGGGACAGTTACAATGAGCAGTTCTTC
J gene: TRBJ1-1; V gene: TRBV5-6; D gene: -; clone size: -; CDR3 protein: CASSLFPAGNTEAFF; CDR3 DNA: TGTGCCAGCAGCTTGTTTCCAGCTGGGAACACTGAAGCTTTCTTT
J gene: TRBJ1-1; V gene: TRBV6-5; D gene: -; clone size: -; CDR3 protein: CASSPDGQNTEAFF; CDR3 DNA: TGTGCCAGCAGCCCGGACGGGCAGAACACTGAAGCTTTCTTT
J gene: TRBJ2-2; V gene: TRBV9; D gene: -; clone size: -; CDR3 protein: CASSVDHTGELFF; CDR3 DNA: TGTGCCAGCAGCGTAGACCACACCGGGGAGCTGTTTTTT
J gene: TRBJ2-3; V gene: TRBV5-6; D gene: -; clone size: -; CDR3 protein: CASSFGDTQYF; CDR3 DNA: TGTGCCAGCAGCTTCGGAGATACGCAGTATTTT
J gene: TRBJ2-7; V gene: TRBV7-2; D gene: -; clone size: -; CDR3 protein: CASSLKGGYEQYF; CDR3 DNA: TGTGCCAGCAGCTTAAAGGGGGGCTACGAGCAGTACTTC
J gene: TRBJ2-2; V gene: TRBV28; D gene: -; clone size: once; CDR3 protein: CASSLLGLGNANTGELFF; CDR3 DNA: TGTGCCAGCAGCCTTCTCGGACTGGGGAACGCGAACACCGGGGAGCTGTTTTTT
J gene: TRBJ2-2; V gene: TRBV2; D gene: TRBD2; clone size: -; CDR3 protein: CASSVTSGRTGELFF; CDR3 DNA: TGTGCCAGCAGCGTGACTAGCGGGAGGACCGGGGAGCTGTTTTTT
J gene: TRBJ2-7; V gene: TRBV10-3; D gene: -; clone size: -; CDR3 protein: CAGAVGSAYEQYF; CDR3 DNA: TGTGCCGGGGCGGTGGGTTCGGCCTACGAGCAGTACTTC
J gene: TRBJ2-7; V gene: TRBV6-5; D gene: -; clone size: -; CDR3 protein: CASSPQGTYEQYF; CDR3 DNA: TGTGCCAGCAGTCCCCAAGGGACCTACGAGCAGTACTTC
J gene: TRBJ1-5; V gene: TRBV19; D gene: -; clone size: -; CDR3 protein: CASSMVRDQPQHF; CDR3 DNA: TGTGCCAGTAGTATGGTGAGGGATCAGCCCCAGCATTTT
J gene: TRBJ2-7; V gene: TRBV5-1; D gene: -; clone size: -; CDR3 protein: CASRRGAGEVYEQYF; CDR3 DNA: TGCGCCAGCAGAAGAGGGGCAGGGGAGGTCTACGAGCAGTACTTC
J gene: TRBJ1-5; V gene: TRBV28; D gene: -; clone size: -; CDR3 protein: CASRTVVYRDISNQPQHF; CDR3 DNA: TGTGCCAGCAGAACAGTAGTCTACCGGGACATAAGCAATCAGCCCCAGCATTTT
J gene: TRBJ2-5; V gene: TRBV4-1; D gene: TRBD1; clone size: -; CDR3 protein: CASSQDRGAGGFEETQYF; CDR3 DNA: TGCGCCAGCAGCCAAGATCGCGGGGCAGGGGGCTTCGAAGAGACCCAGTACTTC
J gene: TRBJ1-3; V gene: TRBV11-2; D gene: -; clone size: -; CDR3 protein: CASSLSAGRSGNTIYF; CDR3 DNA: TGTGCCAGCAGCTTATCCGCAGGCCGCTCTGGAAACACCATATATTTT
J gene: TRBJ1-3; V gene: TRBV7-7; D gene: TRBD1; clone size: -; CDR3 protein: CASSLFPGQGHPSGNTIYF; CDR3 DNA: TGTGCCAGCAGCTTATTTCCGGGACAGGGGCACCCCTCTGGAAACACCATATATTTT
J gene: TRBJ1-1; V gene: TRBV5-1; D gene: -; clone size: once; CDR3 protein: CASSLGEGMNTEAFF; CDR3 DNA: TGCGCCAGCAGCTTGGGTGAGGGGATGAACACTGAAGCTTTCTTT
J gene: TRBJ1-1; V gene: TRBV4-1; D gene: TRBD1; clone size: few; CDR3 protein: CASTTSADRVNTEAFF; CDR3 DNA: TGCGCCAGCACCACTTCCGCAGACAGGGTGAACACTGAAGCTTTCTTT
J gene: TRBJ2-5; V gene: TRBV18; D gene: -; clone size: -; CDR3 protein: CASSPGAQETQYF; CDR3 DNA: TGTGCCAGCTCACCAGGGGCACAAGAGACCCAGTACTTC
J gene: TRBJ1-4; V gene: TRBV11-2; D gene: TRBD1; clone size: -; CDR3 protein: CASTRDRGGKLFF; CDR3 DNA: TGTGCCAGCACTCGGGACAGGGGAGGGAAACTGTTTTTT
J gene: TRBJ1-5; V gene: TRBV4-2; D gene: TRBD1; clone size: -; CDR3 protein: CASSLSGGRDSNQPQHF; CDR3 DNA: TGTGCCAGCAGCCTCTCAGGGGGTCGAGATAGCAATCAGCCCCAGCATTTT
J gene: TRBJ1-2; V gene: TRBV28; D gene: -; clone size: -; CDR3 protein: CASSAPPEYYGHTF; CDR3 DNA: TGTGCCAGCAGTGCACCCCCAGAGTACTATGGCCACACCTTC
J gene: TRBJ1-2; V gene: TRBV19; D gene: -; clone size: -; CDR3 protein: CASKVSANYGYTF; CDR3 DNA: TGTGCCAGTAAGGTCTCAGCTAACTATGGCTACACCTTC
J gene: TRBJ2-3; V gene: TRBV5-1; D gene: TRBD2; clone size: -; CDR3 protein: CASSPLAGNTDTQYF; CDR3 DNA: TGCGCCAGCAGCCCATTAGCGGGAAACACAGATACGCAGTATTTT
J gene: TRBJ2-2; V gene: TRBV19; D gene: TRBD1; clone size: -; CDR3 protein: CASSPQGANTGELFF; CDR3 DNA: TGTGCCAGTAGTCCCCAGGGGGCGAACACCGGGGAGCTGTTTTTT
J gene: TRBJ1-1; V gene: TRBV28; D gene: -; clone size: few; CDR3 protein: CASSSTHQAFF; CDR3 DNA: TGTGCCAGCAGTTCTACCCACCAAGCTTTCTTT
J gene: TRBJ1-5; V gene: TRBV27; D gene: -; clone size: -; CDR3 protein: CASSQGNQPQHF; CDR3 DNA: TGTGCCAGCAGTCAGGGCAATCAGCCCCAGCATTTT
J gene: TRBJ2-7; V gene: TRBV11-2; D gene: TRBD2; clone size: few; CDR3 protein: CASSSREFEQYF; CDR3 DNA: TGTGCCAGCAGCTCGCGGGAGTTCGAGCAGTACTTC
J gene: TRBJ1-2; V gene: TRBV10-3; D gene: -; clone size: few; CDR3 protein: CAISADGYYGYTF; CDR3 DNA: TGTGCCATCAGTGCAGACGGATACTATGGCTACACCTTC
J gene: TRBJ2-2; V gene: TRBV6-1; D gene: -; clone size: few; CDR3 protein: CASSAQSRGDPGELFF; CDR3 DNA: TGTGCCAGCAGTGCCCAAAGTCGCGGGGACCCCGGGGAGCTGTTTTTT